Presented here are 23 T cell receptor beta chains from one specimen sequenced in a study of monozygotic twins with inflammatory bowel disease. TCRdb derives one entry per CDR3 protein from the 5' RACE reads, leaving out DNA. The listing contains 420,000 or so distinct CDR3 sequences. Input material: blood. These receptors were taken from a human donor with ulcerative colitis or Crohn's disease, or a healthy co-twin of an affected twin (not recorded which).

The chain's CDR3 is CASSHDRYNSPLHF. This rearrangement joins TRBV5-1 to TRBJ1-6; the D call from TCRdb, TRBD1, cannot be confirmed without DNA. The CDR3 is 14 amino acids. The germline gives CDR1 SGHRS, CDR2 YFSETQ. Combining the CDR3 with reference TRBV5-1 and TRBJ1-6 gives the whole variable domain KAGVTQTPRYLIKTRGQQVTLSCSPISGHRSVSWYQQTPGQGLQFLFEYFSETQRNKGNFPGRFSGRQFSNSRSEMNVSTLELGDSALYLCASSHDRYNSPLHFGNGTRLTVT.

The gene calls are TRBV21-1 and TRBJ2-3; TCRdb's D call, TRBD2, is unchecked because there is no DNA. TRBV21-1 is a pseudogene. The CDR3 is 15 amino acids. The CDR3 is CASSKRGRGTDTQYF.

This chain uses TRBV6-1 with TRBJ2-1; TCRdb reports TRBD2, a call that lacks DNA to check it against. The V gene's germline CDR1 is MNHNS and CDR2 SASEGT. The CDR3 length is 15 residues. CDR3 loop: CASKASGWFDNEQFF.

The V and J genes are TRBV6-5 and TRBJ1-1; TCRdb proposes TRBD1, but this gene call is untestable without DNA. This CDR3 contains 13 residues. Germline V gene lookup returns CDR1 MNHEY and CDR2 SVGAGI. Here the CDR3 reads CASSPRVNTEAFF.

The chain couples TRBV5-4 to TRBJ1-1. CDR3 length equals 16 residues. Germline V gene lookup returns CDR1 SGHNT and CDR2 YYREEE (reference sequence). CDR3: CASSLGGRTVGSEAFF.

The chain recombines TRBV7-9 with TRBJ1-2; the TCRdb call, TRBD1, lacks DNA for checking. The germline V gene has CDR1 SEHNR and CDR2 FQNEAQ (reference sequence). The CDR3 is 15 amino acids. CDR3 region: CASSIRDSAREGYTF. The complete variable domain, with remaining parts taken from reference TRBV7-9 and TRBJ1-2, reads DTGVSQNPRHKITKRGQNVTFRCDPISEHNRLYWYRQTLGQGPEFLTYFQNEAQLEKSRLLSDRFSAERPKGSFSTLEIQRTEQGDSAMYLCASSIRDSAREGYTFGSGTRLTVV.

This chain connects TRBV7-9 to TRBJ2-1. CDR1 is SEHNR, CDR2 FQNEAQ, per germline (reference sequence). CDR3 length equals 16 residues. The CDR3 region is CASSFGRDSSYNEQFF.

V and J are TRBV12-3 or TRBV12-4 and TRBJ2-2. The CDR3 is 11 amino acids. CDR3: CASSLMRELFF.

J is TRBJ2-2 and V is TRBV5-1; TCRdb designates TRBD2, a call that cannot be tested without DNA. The CDR3 extends over 15 amino acids. Looked up from germline, CDR1 is SGHRS and CDR2 is YFSETQ. The CDR3 is CASSFSGGTTGELFF.

CDR3: CASSFQMSSTGELFF. V and J are TRBV27 and TRBJ2-2. From germline, CDR1 is MNHEY and CDR2 SMNVEV (reference sequence). This CDR3 region has 15 residues.

This chain links TRBV6-1 with TRBJ2-3; absent DNA, TCRdb's TRBD2 call cannot be checked. This CDR3 is 15 amino acids long. CDR1 is MNHNS, CDR2 SASEGT, per germline. The CDR3 reads CASRTSGVSTDTQYF.

The gene calls are TRBV27 and TRBJ2-7; checking the TCRdb D call of TRBD1 is not possible without DNA. CDR3 size: 14 residues. The germline V gene has CDR1 MNHEY and CDR2 SMNVEV (reference sequence). The CDR3 sequence: CASGDPPRTYEQYF.

The J gene is TRBJ2-2, the V gene TRBV7-7; without DNA, the TCRdb call of TRBD2 cannot be checked. In germline, CDR1 is SSHAT, CDR2 FNYEAQ (reference sequence). The CDR3 has 15 amino acids. This chain's CDR3 is CASSPGLRTSGELFF.

The V call is TRBV3-1, the J call TRBJ2-7; the TCRdb D gene call, TRBD2, has no DNA to confirm it. The CDR3 length is 13 residues. The germline gives CDR1 LGHDT, CDR2 YNNKEL (reference sequence). The CDR3 region is CASSQAGGREQYF.

This rearrangement joins TRBV12-3 or TRBV12-4 to TRBJ2-2. The CDR3 extends over 14 amino acids. The CDR3 here is CASSLGGTTGELFF.

V is TRBV6-2 or TRBV6-3 and J is TRBJ2-5; TCRdb selects TRBD1, and the lack of DNA leaves this call unchecked. There are 18 residues in the CDR3. Germline V gives CDR1 MNHEY, CDR2 SVGEGT. The CDR3 sequence is CASSSTLSPSTVQETQYF.

The rearrangement uses TRBV5-1 and TRBJ2-7. Germline assignment: CDR1 SGHRS and CDR2 YFSETQ. The CDR3 is 14 amino acids. CDR3 region: CASSLESPGDEQYF.

V gene TRBV5-4 combines with J gene TRBJ2-7; TCRdb names TRBD2, which stays unverified in the absence of DNA. The germline CDR1 and CDR2 sequences are SGHNT and YYREEE (reference sequence). This CDR3 has 14 amino acids. This CDR3 is CASSLRDYKGEQYF.

The J gene is TRBJ1-5, the V gene TRBV20-1. This CDR3 region has 13 residues. The germline V gene encodes CDR1 DFQATT and CDR2 SNEGSKA (reference sequence). CDR3 protein: CSANRDINQPQHF.

The V call is TRBV28, the J call TRBJ1-4; TCRdb's D gene call, TRBD1, goes unchecked for lack of DNA. The germline V gene has CDR1 MDHEN and CDR2 SYDVKM. The CDR3 runs 17 residues. CDR3 sequence reads: CASSPFRRVTTNEKLFF.

The chain couples TRBV29-1 to TRBJ1-2. The CDR3 is made up of 11 amino acids. Germline-derived CDR1 and CDR2 are SQVTM and ANQGSEA. The CDR3 sequence: CSVEVGYGYTF. Variable domain in full (rest from reference TRBV29-1 and TRBJ1-2): SAVISQKPSRDICQRGTSLTIQCQVDSQVTMMFWYRQQPGQSLTLIATANQGSEATYESGFVIDKFPISRPNLTFSTLTVSNMSPEDSSIYLCSVEVGYGYTFGSGTRLTVV.

The chain combines TRBV18 with TRBJ1-1. The CDR3 sequence is 13 residues long. Looked up from germline, CDR1 is KGHSH and CDR2 is LQKENI. CDR3 loop: CASSPETRLEAFF.

The chain has TRBV20-1 and TRBJ2-7; the D gene TCRdb calls, TRBD1, cannot be checked with no DNA. Germline V gene sequence: CDR1 DFQATT, CDR2 SNEGSKA (reference sequence). The CDR3 has 13 amino acids. The CDR3 loop is CSAKGTSPYEQYF.